This T cell receptor beta chain was captured in a study of CD8 T cells in Susac syndrome. The V end was cut by 5 bases, the J end by 3 bases, with 16 bases between. The CDR3 runs 15 residues. Germline CDR1 reads SGHAT; CDR2 reads FQNNGV. Reverse transcription of roughly 0.45 to 1 ug RNA was performed with random hexamers. One entry per CDR3 protein, called by TCRdb with MiXCR from the immunoSEQ multiplex PCR reads. The sample lists about 150,000 distinct CDR3 sequences, around 95% occurring once. The genes are TRBV11-2 and TRBJ1-1, with D unresolved. Sequencing was carried out using CD4+ T cells from PBMCs. The TCR sequence derives from a human donor with Susac syndrome. This CDR3 is CASSNMGRRDTEAFF. The DNA of the CDR3 is TGTGCCAGCAGCAATATGGGTCGGAGGGACACTGAAGCTTTCTTT. The entire variable domain, with the rest obtained from reference TRBV11-2 and TRBJ1-1, is as follows: EAGVAQSPRYKIIEKRQSVAFWCNPISGHATLYWYQQILGQGPKLLIQFQNNGVVDDSQLPKDRFSAERLKGVDSTLKIQPAKLEDSAVYLCASSNMGRRDTEAFFGQGTRLTVV.